These 20 T cell receptor beta chains were all obtained from the same sample, sequenced in a study of CD8+ T cells in alopecia areata. RNA was isolated and reverse transcribed to cDNA, the sequencing template. Sequencing used immunoSEQ multiplex PCR; TCRdb keeps in-frame clones, though not all of them. Of over 150,000 clones in the sample, over 55% were seen once. This specimen was CD4+ T cells sorted from blood, taken at week 0. The receptors stem from a human donor with alopecia areata.

This rearrangement joins TRBV30 to TRBJ1-5; D call uncertain. The germline V gene encodes CDR1 GTSNPN and CDR2 SVGIG (reference sequence). Trimming removed 5 bases from V and 5 bases from J, with 13 bases in between. This CDR3 region has 13 residues. The CDR3 loop is CAWSTEADQPQHF. The CDR3 nucleotides are TGTGCCTGGTCGACCGAGGCCGATCAGCCCCAGCATTTT.

The V gene is TRBV4-3, the J gene TRBJ1-1; D not resolved. Per the germline V gene, CDR1 is LGHNA and CDR2 is YSLEER. Trimming took 5 bases from V and 1 from J, leaving 11 bases between them. The CDR3 length is 14 residues. The CDR3 here is CASSGGRANTEAFF. For the CDR3, the DNA is TGCGCCAGCAGCGGCGGCAGAGCGAACACTGAAGCTTTCTTT.

J is TRBJ1-5 and V is TRBV7-2; D is unresolved. Per germline, CDR1 SGHTA and CDR2 FQGNSA. V was clipped by 1 base and J by 6 bases, with 7 bases between them. The CDR3 runs to 13 residues. CDR3 sequence (DNA): TGTGCCAGCAGCTTAGGTAGAAGTCAGCCCCAGCATTTT. Encoded protein: CASSLGRSQPQHF.

The J gene is TRBJ1-5, the V gene TRBV7-6; D possibly corresponds to TRBD1 (6 bases). CDR3 size: 18 residues. The V gene's germline CDR1 is SGHVS and CDR2 FNYEAQ. V was cut by 2 bases and J by 0 bases, with 17 bases left in between. CDR3 sequence (DNA): TGTGCCAGCAGCTTAATAGCAGGAGGGGGATATAGCAATCAGCCCCAGCATTTT. Its translation is CASSLIAGGGYSNQPQHF.

This rearrangement joins TRBV29-1 to TRBJ1-2, with 7 bases lining up with TRBD1. The V segment lost 7 bases and the J segment 6 bases; nucleotides outside the gene matches: 8. The CDR3 is 12 amino acids. The germline CDR1 and CDR2 sequences are SQVTM and ANQGSEA. DNA of the CDR3: TGCAGCGCGAAGGACAGGTCTGATGGCTACACCTTC. It encodes CSAKDRSDGYTF.

The genes are TRBV29-1 and TRBJ2-1, with D unresolved. The CDR3 spans 16 residues. Between the trimmed V and J ends, which lost 3 bases and 0 bases, there was a span of 15 bases. Germline assignment: CDR1 SQVTM and CDR2 ANQGSEA. Written as DNA, the CDR3 is TGCAGCGTTGATTCCTTGTCCCCTAGCTCCTACAATGAGCAGTTCTTC. Its translation: CSVDSLSPSSYNEQFF.

The V gene is TRBV5-1, the J gene TRBJ2-6; 8 nucleotides align to TRBD1. The CDR3 is 20 amino acids. Per the germline V gene, CDR1 is SGHRS and CDR2 is YFSETQ. With V trimmed by 0 bases and J by 0 bases, 11 bases remained unmatched. This CDR3 reads CASSLEGATGAVSGANVLTF. Written as DNA, the CDR3 is TGCGCCAGCAGCTTGGAGGGGGCGACAGGGGCGGTCTCTGGGGCCAACGTCCTGACTTTC.

The chain links TRBV5-1 to TRBJ2-2, with D hard to call. This CDR3 is 8 amino acids long. V dropped 10 bases and J dropped 10 bases, with 5 bases sitting between them. The germline V gene has CDR1 SGHRS and CDR2 YFSETQ. The CDR3 spells CARVELFF. CDR3 DNA: TGCGCCCGAGTGGAGCTGTTTTTT.

In nucleotides, the CDR3 is TGTGCCTGGAGTAGGACTTCAAACACTGAAGCTTTCTTT. Amino acids: CAWSRTSNTEAFF. The J gene is TRBJ1-1, the V gene TRBV30, with no clear D. The CDR3 has 13 amino acids. Per germline, CDR1 GTSNPN and CDR2 SVGIG (reference sequence). Between the trimmed V and J ends, which lost 2 bases and 2 bases, there was a span of 9 bases. Full variable domain (rest looked up from reference TRBV30 and TRBJ1-1): SQTIHQWPATLVQPVGSPLSLECTVEGTSNPNLYWYRQAAGRGLQLLFYSVGIGQISSEVPQNLSASRPQDRQFILSSKKLLLSDSGFYLCAWSRTSNTEAFFGQGTRLTVV.

The gene calls are TRBV29-1 and TRBJ1-5; 8 positions match TRBD1. CDR1 is SQVTM and CDR2 is ANQGSEA in the germline V gene. The CDR3 totals 14 residues. Unmatched junction bases numbered 6, after V lost 5 bases and J lost 3 bases. The CDR3 sequence: CSVRGQGINQPQHF. DNA for the CDR3: TGCAGCGTTCGAGGACAGGGAATCAATCAGCCCCAGCATTTT. The complete variable domain, with remaining parts taken from reference TRBV29-1 and TRBJ1-5, reads SAVISQKPSRDICQRGTSLTIQCQVDSQVTMMFWYRQQPGQSLTLIATANQGSEATYESGFVIDKFPISRPNLTFSTLTVSNMSPEDSSIYLCSVRGQGINQPQHFGDGTRLSIL.

The chain has TRBV4-3 and TRBJ2-6, with a tentative D call TRBD2 (5 bases). The CDR3 runs to 16 residues. Germline CDR1 and CDR2: LGHNA and YSLEER. V was trimmed by 5 bases and J by 0 bases, leaving 11 bases between them. CDR3 sequence reads: CASSEGRSSGANVLTF. Written as DNA, the CDR3 is TGCGCCAGCAGCGAGGGTCGGAGCTCTGGGGCCAACGTCCTGACTTTC.

The J gene is TRBJ1-1, the V gene TRBV7-9, with 7 bases identical to TRBD1. J was trimmed by 4 bases and V by 5 bases; bases with no gene match: 4. The CDR3 is made up of 13 amino acids. Germline-derived CDR1 and CDR2 are SEHNR and FQNEAQ (reference sequence). This chain's CDR3 is CASSVSGGTEAFF. For the CDR3, the DNA is TGTGCCAGCAGCGTGTCAGGGGGCACTGAAGCTTTCTTT.

In this sample, this clone turned up a few times. V and J are TRBV29-1 and TRBJ1-2; TRBD1 is a possible D gene (5 bases). V gave up 4 bases and J gave up 6 bases, with 12 bases separating them. Germline V gene data show CDR1 as SQVTM and CDR2 as ANQGSEA. The CDR3 loop spans 12 amino acids. CDR3 residues: CSVVEGFDGYTF. DNA for the CDR3: TGCAGCGTTGTAGAGGGGTTCGATGGCTACACCTTC.

This chain links TRBV5-1 with TRBJ2-5; D remains unclear. The CDR3 has 15 residues. Germline CDR1 reads SGHRS; CDR2 reads YFSETQ. V was trimmed by 0 bases and J by 1 base, leaving 10 bases between them. CDR3: CASSLAATAQETQYF. The CDR3 DNA follows: TGCGCCAGCAGCTTGGCAGCTACAGCCCAAGAGACCCAGTACTTC.

The chain links TRBV7-2 to TRBJ2-3, with 8 bases lining up with TRBD2. The CDR3 spans 16 residues. Germline V gives CDR1 SGHTA, CDR2 FQGNSA. With V trimmed by 0 bases and J by 4 bases, 6 bases remained unmatched. The CDR3 DNA follows: TGTGCCAGCAGCTTAGCGGTTCAGCGGGGGTCAGATACGCAGTATTTT. Residues: CASSLAVQRGSDTQYF.

This sequence joins TRBV6-1 and TRBJ2-6; D is uncertain. V lost 5 bases and J 1 base, leaving 6 bases between the germline ends. The CDR3 is made up of 14 amino acids. CDR1 MNHNS and CDR2 SASEGT come from the germline V gene. In DNA form, the CDR3 reads TGTGCCAGCAGTTATCAGTCTGGGGCCAACGTCCTGACTTTC. It specifies CASSYQSGANVLTF.

The rearrangement uses TRBV29-1 and TRBJ1-1; D gene unclear. Per germline, CDR1 SQVTM and CDR2 ANQGSEA. V was pared by 1 base and J by 2 bases, with 8 bases between. This CDR3 region has 13 residues. CDR3 residues: CSVEAAVNTEAFF. In DNA, the CDR3 is TGCAGCGTTGAAGCGGCGGTAAACACTGAAGCTTTCTTT. Variable domain in full (rest from reference TRBV29-1 and TRBJ1-1): SAVISQKPSRDICQRGTSLTIQCQVDSQVTMMFWYRQQPGQSLTLIATANQGSEATYESGFVIDKFPISRPNLTFSTLTVSNMSPEDSSIYLCSVEAAVNTEAFFGQGTRLTVV.

The chain links TRBV5-1 to TRBJ1-2; D is undetermined. From germline, CDR1 is SGHRS and CDR2 YFSETQ. The V end lost 4 bases, the J end lost 2 bases, and 12 bases lay between the germline ends. The CDR3 is made up of 14 amino acids. The CDR3 sequence: CASSVTGPNYGYTF. DNA of the CDR3: TGCGCCAGCAGCGTAACCGGGCCCAACTATGGCTACACCTTC. Complete variable domain (other parts from reference TRBV5-1 and TRBJ1-2): KAGVTQTPRYLIKTRGQQVTLSCSPISGHRSVSWYQQTPGQGLQFLFEYFSETQRNKGNFPGRFSGRQFSNSRSEMNVSTLELGDSALYLCASSVTGPNYGYTFGSGTRLTVV.

The V and J genes are TRBV5-1 and TRBJ1-2; D is ambiguous. Germline values: CDR1 SGHRS, CDR2 YFSETQ. The CDR3 contains 13 residues. Between the trimmed V and J ends, which lost 0 bases and 7 bases, there was a span of 10 bases. In DNA form, the CDR3 reads TGCGCCAGCAGCTTGGATACCAAATCTGGCTACACCTTC. The encoded protein is CASSLDTKSGYTF.

The DNA for the CDR3 is TGTGCCAGCAGCGTCGGACAGGGGTCTTCACCCCTCCACTTT. This encodes CASSVGQGSSPLHF. This sequence joins TRBV9 and TRBJ1-6; TRBD1 aligns across 9 bases. J lost 9 bases, V lost 2 bases, and 3 bases had no gene match. The V gene's germline CDR1 is SGDLS and CDR2 YYNGEE. The CDR3 spans 14 residues.